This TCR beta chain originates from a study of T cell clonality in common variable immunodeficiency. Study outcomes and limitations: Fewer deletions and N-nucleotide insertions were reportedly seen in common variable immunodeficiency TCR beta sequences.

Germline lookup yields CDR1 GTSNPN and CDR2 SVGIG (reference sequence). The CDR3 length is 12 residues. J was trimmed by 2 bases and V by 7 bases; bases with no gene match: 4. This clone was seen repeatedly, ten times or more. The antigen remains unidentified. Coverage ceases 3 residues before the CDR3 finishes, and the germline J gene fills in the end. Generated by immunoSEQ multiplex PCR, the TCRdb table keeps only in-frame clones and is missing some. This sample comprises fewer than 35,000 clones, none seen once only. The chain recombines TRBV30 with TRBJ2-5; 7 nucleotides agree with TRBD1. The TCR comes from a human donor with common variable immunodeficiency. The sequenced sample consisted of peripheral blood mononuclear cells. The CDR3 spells CASDRTQETQYF. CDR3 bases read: TGTGCCTCGGACAGGACGCAAGAGACC.